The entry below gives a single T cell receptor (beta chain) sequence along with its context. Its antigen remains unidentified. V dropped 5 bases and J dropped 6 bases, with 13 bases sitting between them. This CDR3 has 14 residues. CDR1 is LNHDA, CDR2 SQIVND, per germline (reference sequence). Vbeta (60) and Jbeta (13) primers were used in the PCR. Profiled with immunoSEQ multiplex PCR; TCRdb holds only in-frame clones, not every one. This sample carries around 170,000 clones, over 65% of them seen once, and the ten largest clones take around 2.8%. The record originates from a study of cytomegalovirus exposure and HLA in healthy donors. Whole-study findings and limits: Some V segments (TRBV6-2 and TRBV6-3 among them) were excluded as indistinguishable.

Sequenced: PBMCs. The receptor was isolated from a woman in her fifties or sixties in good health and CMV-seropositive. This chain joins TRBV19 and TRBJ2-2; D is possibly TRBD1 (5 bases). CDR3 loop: CASSAGKGAGELFF. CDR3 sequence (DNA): TGTGCCAGTAGTGCAGGGAAAGGAGCCGGGGAGCTGTTTTTT.